This TCR beta chain was obtained from a study of a mutant IDH1 vaccine in newly diagnosed glioma. Repertoires were generated with immunoSEQ multiplex PCR, while TCRdb's copy carries only in-frame clones and drops some. The table records 99,000 or so clones, roughly 89% of them present only once. Specified time point: baseline, week 1 (first vaccination visit). Treatment denoted: pre-vaccination baseline after standard-of-care therapy. The donor cohort comprised cases of new WHO grade 3 or 4 IDH1-mutant, ATRX-lost astrocytoma. Trimming removed 6 bases from V and 2 bases from J; junction bases left unmatched: 1. The germline gives CDR1 MNHEY, CDR2 SMNVEV (reference sequence). The CDR3 totals 13 residues.

This sequence joins TRBV27 and TRBJ1-5; 7 bases map to TRBD1. This clonotype was sampled from a woman aged 45-65 years with glioma. Here the sequenced sample was PBMCs, taken from a glioma patient treated with radiotherapy, temozolomide or both. In nucleotides, the CDR3 is TGTGCCAGCAGCGACAGGGGCAATCAGCCCCAGCATTTT. Protein: CASSDRGNQPQHF.